The 31 T cell receptor beta chains below were found in one sample sequenced in a study of blood T cell repertoires in COVID-19. Sequencing used immunoSEQ multiplex PCR; TCRdb keeps in-frame clones, though not all of them. Of over 80,000 clones listed, about 89% are singletons. Sequencing input: peripheral blood. The receptors stem from a man aged 50 to 59 with acute or convalescent COVID-19.

V is TRBV9 and J is TRBJ2-2; TRBD1 might be the D (5 bases). This CDR3 is built from 15 residues. Germline assignment: CDR1 SGDLS and CDR2 YYNGEE. Trimming took off 0 bases at V and 1 base at J, with 7 bases between the two ends. The CDR3 spells CASSVVGQNTGELFF. Written as DNA, the CDR3 is TGTGCCAGCAGCGTAGTGGGGCAGAACACCGGGGAGCTGTTTTTT.

The chain links TRBV4-1 to TRBJ2-7; 12 bases are shared with TRBD2. Germline CDR1 MGHRA, CDR2 YSYEKL. This CDR3 is 15 amino acids long. V dropped 6 bases and J dropped 2; count of bases not matched to a gene: 5. The CDR3 region is CASRRLAGGPYEQYF. The DNA of the CDR3 is TGCGCCAGCAGGAGGCTAGCGGGAGGGCCCTACGAGCAGTACTTC.

CDR3 nucleotides: TGTGCCAGCTCACCTGCGCAATCCTCCTACGAGCAGTACTTC. Translation gives CASSPAQSSYEQYF. This chain joins TRBV18 and TRBJ2-7; D uncertain. The germline gives CDR1 KGHSH, CDR2 LQKENI. Trimming left V 3 bases short and J 0 bases short, with 9 bases between. The CDR3 is 14 residues long.

The chain has TRBV28 and TRBJ1-5; 8 positions agree with TRBD1. CDR3 length equals 17 residues. Germline V gene sequence: CDR1 MDHEN, CDR2 SYDVKM. Unmatched junction bases numbered 10, after V lost 6 bases and J lost 0 bases. This CDR3 reads CASRGVGTGNSNQPQHF. In nucleotides, the CDR3 is TGTGCCAGCAGAGGCGTAGGGACAGGTAATAGCAATCAGCCCCAGCATTTT. The variable domain in full, completed from reference TRBV28 and TRBJ1-5, reads DVKVTQSSRYLVKRTGEKVFLECVQDMDHENMFWYRQDPGLGLRLIYFSYDVKMKEKGDIPEGYSVSREKKERFSLILESASTNQTSMYLCASRGVGTGNSNQPQHFGDGTRLSIL.

This chain connects TRBV7-9 to TRBJ2-7; D perhaps matches TRBD1 (5 bases). Deletions cut 5 bases from V and 6 bases from J, with 11 bases between. There are 12 residues in the CDR3. The V gene's germline CDR1 is SEHNR and CDR2 FQNEAQ (reference sequence). As DNA, the CDR3 is TGTGCCAGCAGCCGTACAGGCGTCGAGCAGTACTTC. Its translation: CASSRTGVEQYF.

V gene TRBV7-9 combines with J gene TRBJ2-3, with 7 bases fitting TRBD2. The germline V gene encodes CDR1 SEHNR and CDR2 FQNEAQ (reference sequence). V gave up 2 bases and J gave up 6 bases; unmatched junction bases: 8. This CDR3 has 15 residues. In nucleotides, the CDR3 is TGTGCCAGCAGCTTACCGCCTCAGGGAGGGGATACGCAGTATTTT. This translates into CASSLPPQGGDTQYF.

This sequence joins TRBV2 and TRBJ2-1, with D possibly being TRBD1 (7 bases). There are 14 residues in the CDR3. The ends were cut back, 7 bases at V and 8 bases at J, with 18 bases in the middle. The germline V gene encodes CDR1 SNHLY and CDR2 FYNNEI. The CDR3 nucleotides are TGTGCCAGCAACCGAGGAGGGGGCTCGGATGAGCAGTTCTTC. Translating it yields CASNRGGGSDEQFF. Together with reference TRBV2 and TRBJ2-1, the CDR3 gives the full variable domain: EPEVTQTPSHQVTQMGQEVILRCVPISNHLYFYWYRQILGQKVEFLVSFYNNEISEKSEIFDDQFSVERPDGSNFTLKIRSTKLEDSAMYFCASNRGGGSDEQFFGPGTRLTVL.

The chain joins TRBV19 to TRBJ1-6; 7 bases line up with TRBD1. Germline values: CDR1 LNHDA, CDR2 SQIVND (reference sequence). The CDR3 contains 14 residues. V lost 2 bases and J lost 11; bases outside the gene matches: 6. The CDR3 region is CASSITAQGAPLHF. CDR3 nucleotides: TGTGCCAGTAGTATAACAGCTCAGGGGGCACCCCTCCACTTT.

This chain joins TRBV9 and TRBJ2-1; weak D call: TRBD2 (5 bases). Germline V lookup: CDR1 SGDLS, CDR2 YYNGEE. CDR3 length: 13 residues. The V and J ends lost 3 bases and 9 bases respectively, with 13 bases between them. CDR3 sequence: CASSDSGGGEQFF. CDR3 DNA sequence: TGTGCCAGCAGCGACAGTGGAGGCGGTGAGCAGTTCTTC.

The CDR3 bases are TGTGCCAGCACCCCTCAGGTTGGGACAGGGGCCGGGGAGCTGTTTTTT. Amino acid sequence: CASTPQVGTGAGELFF. The chain combines TRBV27 with TRBJ2-2, with 10 bases identical to TRBD1. The V segment lost 7 bases and the J segment 6 bases; nucleotides outside the gene matches: 11. This CDR3 is built from 16 residues. The germline gives CDR1 MNHEY, CDR2 SMNVEV (reference sequence).

Notes on this clone: The sample contains more than one DNA sequence encoding this CDR3. The CDR3, as DNA: TGTGCCAGCAGTCTGGCGGGAGGCCCCTACGAGCAGTACTTC. It encodes CASSLAGGPYEQYF. This chain uses TRBV27 with TRBJ2-7, with 8 nucleotides matching TRBD2. CDR1 MNHEY and CDR2 SMNVEV come from the germline V gene (reference sequence). The V and J ends lost 5 bases and 2 bases, in that order; junction bases with no gene match: 5. The CDR3 spans 14 residues.

The rearrangement links TRBV2 to TRBJ1-5, with 9 bases lining up with TRBD1. V shed 1 base and J 6 bases; nucleotides not matched to a gene: 7. This CDR3 comprises 16 residues. Germline-derived CDR1 and CDR2 are SNHLY and FYNNEI. CDR3 coding DNA: TGTGCCAGCAGTGAAGATACGACAGGGGGGGGTCAGCCCCAGCATTTT. Its protein is CASSEDTTGGGQPQHF. Supplemented by reference TRBV2 and TRBJ1-5, the full variable domain reads EPEVTQTPSHQVTQMGQEVILRCVPISNHLYFYWYRQILGQKVEFLVSFYNNEISEKSEIFDDQFSVERPDGSNFTLKIRSTKLEDSAMYFCASSEDTTGGGQPQHFGDGTRLSIL.

The chain has TRBV29-1 and TRBJ2-4; 7 positions agree with TRBD1. This CDR3 is 12 amino acids long. The V segment lost 2 bases and the J segment 7 bases; nucleotides outside the gene matches: 2. Per the germline V gene, CDR1 is SQVTM and CDR2 is ANQGSEA. The CDR3 reads CSVELTGNIQYF. In DNA form, the CDR3 reads TGCAGCGTTGAACTGACAGGGAACATTCAGTACTTC.

This clone was picked up one time. The rearrangement joins TRBV5-1 to TRBJ1-2; D remains ambiguous. V lost 0 bases, J lost 3 bases, and 15 bases lay in between. Germline CDR1 and CDR2: SGHRS and YFSETQ. The CDR3 covers 16 residues. CDR3 protein: CASSLAVTSRDYGYTF. The CDR3 coding sequence is TGCGCCAGCAGCTTGGCCGTCACATCCCGGGACTATGGCTACACCTTC. The full variable domain, rest sourced from reference TRBV5-1 and TRBJ1-2, is KAGVTQTPRYLIKTRGQQVTLSCSPISGHRSVSWYQQTPGQGLQFLFEYFSETQRNKGNFPGRFSGRQFSNSRSEMNVSTLELGDSALYLCASSLAVTSRDYGYTFGSGTRLTVV.

The rearrangement links TRBV6-1 to TRBJ1-2; D might be TRBD1 (6 bases). The CDR3 loop spans 16 amino acids. Germline-derived CDR1 and CDR2 are MNHNS and SASEGT. Deletions cut 4 bases from V and 3 bases from J, with 18 bases between. The CDR3 bases are TGTGCCAGCAGTGCGCGGTGGGGGCTTGAGTACTATGGCTACACCTTC. This translates into CASSARWGLEYYGYTF.

The chain couples TRBV7-2 to TRBJ2-1; TRBD2 might be the D (6 bases). The CDR3 contains 15 residues. V dropped 1 base and J dropped 8 bases, with 15 bases sitting between them. In germline, CDR1 is SGHTA, CDR2 FQGNSA. DNA for the CDR3: TGTGCCAGCAGCTTAGGGAGGATGCGGAGGGATGAGCAGTTCTTC. Protein: CASSLGRMRRDEQFF.

V is TRBV19 and J is TRBJ2-1; D is perhaps TRBD2 (6 bases). This CDR3 has 16 amino acids. V was pared by 0 bases and J by 1 base, with 10 bases between. Germline CDR1 reads LNHDA; CDR2 reads SQIVND (reference sequence). CDR3 in amino acids: CASSIEGGRSYNEQFF. CDR3 DNA: TGTGCCAGTAGTATAGAAGGTGGGAGGTCCTACAATGAGCAGTTCTTC.

J is TRBJ2-3 and V is TRBV30; 10 nucleotides line up with TRBD2. This CDR3 has 16 amino acids. Germline lookup yields CDR1 GTSNPN and CDR2 SVGIG (reference sequence). Losses at the gene ends were 3 bases for V and 1 base for J; bases not matched to a gene: 7. The CDR3, as DNA: TGTGCCTGGAGCGTTCTAGCGGGAGTTCGCACAGATACGCAGTATTTT. As protein: CAWSVLAGVRTDTQYF.

The rearrangement uses TRBV3-1 (or the pseudogene TRBV3-2) and TRBJ2-3; D unclear. The CDR3 covers 13 residues. V shed 2 bases and J shed 3 bases, with 6 bases lying between them. CDR1 and CDR2 from the germline V gene are LGHDT and YNNKEL (reference sequence). CDR3 sequence reads: CASSQLVTDTQYF. CDR3 nucleotides: TGTGCCAGCAGCCAACTCGTGACAGATACGCAGTATTTT.

This chain joins TRBV2 and TRBJ1-1; possible D gene TRBD1, 6 bases. Per germline, CDR1 SNHLY and CDR2 FYNNEI. This CDR3 region has 15 residues. Trimming removed 7 bases at V and 0 bases at J, with 15 bases between. This chain's CDR3 is CASNDGGGLNTEAFF. CDR3 nucleotide sequence: TGTGCCAGCAACGACGGTGGGGGCTTGAACACTGAAGCTTTCTTT.

The chain uses TRBV11-2 and TRBJ2-7; perhaps TRBD2 as D (6 bases). The CDR3 totals 15 residues. The ends were cut back, 4 bases at V and 1 base at J, with 14 bases in the middle. Germline V gene data show CDR1 as SGHAT and CDR2 as FQNNGV. The CDR3 region has the DNA TGTGCCAGCAGCTCGGTAGGGACTTATTCCTACGAGCAGTACTTC. Translation gives CASSSVGTYSYEQYF.

CDR3 in amino acids: CASSVGLSANEQFF. The DNA for the CDR3 is TGTGCCAGCAGCGTAGGTCTATCCGCTAATGAGCAGTTCTTC. This chain joins TRBV9 and TRBJ2-1; D ambiguous. The germline gives CDR1 SGDLS, CDR2 YYNGEE. V was cut by 0 bases and J by 7 bases, with 11 bases left in between. There are 14 residues in the CDR3.

The chain uses TRBV27 and TRBJ2-7; D is unresolved. The CDR3 is made up of 15 amino acids. CDR1 is MNHEY and CDR2 is SMNVEV in the germline V gene (reference sequence). Trimming took off 0 bases at V and 2 bases at J, with 11 bases between the two ends. The CDR3 nucleotides read TGTGCCAGCAGTTTATCGGGCCCTGTCGCCTACGAGCAGTACTTC. It is translated as CASSLSGPVAYEQYF.

The chain joins TRBV2 to TRBJ2-1; the match to TRBD2 covers 10 bases. The germline V gene encodes CDR1 SNHLY and CDR2 FYNNEI. With V trimmed by 5 bases and J by 6 bases, 4 bases remained unmatched. The CDR3 runs 14 residues. CDR3 loop: CASSRTSGSNEQFF. CDR3 sequence (DNA): TGTGCCAGCAGTAGGACTAGCGGATCCAATGAGCAGTTCTTC.

The chain is built from TRBV7-3 and TRBJ1-1, with 9 bases fitting TRBD1. CDR1 and CDR2 (germline): SGHTA, FQGTGA. This CDR3 is 16 amino acids long. The ends lost 0 bases at V and 4 bases at J; junction bases unmatched: 6. CDR3 nucleotides: TGTGCCAGCAGCTTAACGCCCCCGGACAGGGGCACTGAAGCTTTCTTT. Amino acid sequence: CASSLTPPDRGTEAFF. Filled out from reference TRBV7-3 and TRBJ1-1, the complete variable domain reads GAGVSQTPSNKVTEKGKYVELRCDPISGHTALYWYRQSLGQGPEFLIYFQGTGAADDSGLPNDRFFAVRPEGSVSTLKIQRTERGDSAVYLCASSLTPPDRGTEAFFGQGTRLTVV.

V and J are TRBV27 and TRBJ1-5; D possibly corresponds to TRBD1 (6 bases). The CDR3 is 16 residues long. Germline assignment: CDR1 MNHEY and CDR2 SMNVEV (reference sequence). Deletions cut 3 bases from V and 1 base from J, with 13 bases between. The CDR3 DNA is TGTGCCAGCAGTTTCGGGTCAGGGGCAAGCAATCAGCCCCAGCATTTT. Its protein is CASSFGSGASNQPQHF.

The chain carries TRBV10-1 and TRBJ2-2, with a weak D call TRBD2 (6 bases). The CDR3 is 14 residues long. CDR1 and CDR2 (germline): WNHNN, SYGVQD (reference sequence). V was clipped by 4 bases and J by 5 bases, with 11 bases between them. The CDR3 coding sequence is TGCGCCAGCAGTGTAAGGACTAATACCGGGGAGCTGTTTTTT. Its translation is CASSVRTNTGELFF.

The rearrangement uses TRBV15 and TRBJ2-7, with 9 bases matching TRBD1. The CDR3 covers 12 residues. From germline, CDR1 is LNHNV and CDR2 YYDKDF (reference sequence). The V segment lost 8 bases and the J segment 3 bases; nucleotides outside the gene matches: 2. The CDR3 DNA sequence: TGTGCCACCTCGGACAGGGGCTACGAGCAGTACTTC. It yields the protein CATSDRGYEQYF.

The rearrangement uses TRBV4-2 and TRBJ1-3; D remains ambiguous. V lost 0 bases, J lost 0 bases, and 6 bases lay in between. From germline, CDR1 is LGHNA and CDR2 YNFKEQ. This CDR3 is built from 15 residues. CDR3 amino acids: CASSQEGSSGNTIYF. The CDR3 nucleotides are TGTGCCAGCAGCCAAGAAGGGAGCTCTGGAAACACCATATATTTT.

The CDR3 reads CASSLAEGSPIYF. The CDR3 bases are TGTGCCAGCAGTTTAGCTGAAGGGAGCCCCATATATTTT. The V and J genes are TRBV12-3 or TRBV12-4 and TRBJ1-3; D is undetermined. The V and J ends lost 0 bases and 11 bases respectively, with 11 bases between them. This CDR3 has 13 amino acids.

This chain uses TRBV6-5 with TRBJ2-7, with 11 bases lining up with TRBD2. CDR3 length: 14 residues. After removal of 8 bases from V and 7 bases from J, the junction contained 10 bases not matched to a gene. The V gene's germline CDR1 is MNHEY and CDR2 SVGAGI. CDR3 nucleotides: TGTGCCAGCTCACTAGCGGGAGCCCGATGGGAGCAGTACTTC. This encodes CASSLAGARWEQYF.